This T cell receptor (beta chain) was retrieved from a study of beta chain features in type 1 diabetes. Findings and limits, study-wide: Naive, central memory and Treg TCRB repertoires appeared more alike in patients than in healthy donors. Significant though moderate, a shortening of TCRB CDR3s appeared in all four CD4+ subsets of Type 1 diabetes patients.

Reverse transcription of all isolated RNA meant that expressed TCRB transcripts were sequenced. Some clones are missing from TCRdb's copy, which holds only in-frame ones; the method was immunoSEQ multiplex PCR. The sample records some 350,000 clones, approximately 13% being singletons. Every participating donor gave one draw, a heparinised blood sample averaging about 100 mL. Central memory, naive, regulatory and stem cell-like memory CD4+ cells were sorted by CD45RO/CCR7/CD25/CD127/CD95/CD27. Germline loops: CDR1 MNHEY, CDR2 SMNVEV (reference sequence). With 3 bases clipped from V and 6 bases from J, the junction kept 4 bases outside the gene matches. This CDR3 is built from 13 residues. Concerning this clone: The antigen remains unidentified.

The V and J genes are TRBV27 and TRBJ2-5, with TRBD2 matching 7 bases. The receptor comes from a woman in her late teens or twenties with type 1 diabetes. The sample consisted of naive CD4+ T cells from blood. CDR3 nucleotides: TGTGCCAGCAGTTTGTCCGGGAGGAAGACCCAGTACTTC. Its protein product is CASSLSGRKTQYF.